A selection of T cell receptor beta chains follows, all from one sample in a study of response to subunit inactivated influenza vaccine. From the RT-PCR reads, TCRdb called clonotypes with MiXCR, one entry per CDR3 protein. The sample includes more than 450,000 distinct CDR3 sequences, less than 10% seen only once; the top ten take 13%. Here the sequenced sample was PBMCs from blood, taken roughly 24 months after vaccination. Receptors originate from a man in his fifties or sixties who received an inactivated influenza vaccine. CDR3s include the opening cysteine and the closing phenylalanine or tryptophan. Fields, in order: D gene, J gene, V gene, clone size, CDR3 DNA, CDR3 protein. The D gene is left open where the match is weak. Some rows have no size entry. The others give once, few or many, or a class for an expanded clone.

D: .
J: TRBJ2-5
V: TRBV5-5
size: .
DNA: TGTGCCAGCAGCTACCGGGGGGCTATCCAAGAGACCCAGTACTTC
CDR3: CASSYRGAIQETQYF

D: .
J: TRBJ2-7
V: TRBV2
size: .
DNA: TGTGCCAGCAAGGAGTCTTCCTACGAGCAGTACTTC
CDR3: CASKESSYEQYF

D: TRBD2
J: TRBJ2-7
V: TRBV3-1
size: many
DNA: TGTGCCAGCAGCTTAGCGGGATCCCCTCTCGAGCAGTACTTC
CDR3: CASSLAGSPLEQYF

D: TRBD1
J: TRBJ2-5
V: TRBV5-1
size: many
DNA: TGCGCCAGCAGCTGGGGACAGAGCCAAGAGACCCAGTACTTC
CDR3: CASSWGQSQETQYF

D: .
J: TRBJ2-2
V: TRBV14
size: many
DNA: TGTGCCAGCAGCCAAGTTAGGACCGGGGAGCTGTTTTTT
CDR3: CASSQVRTGELFF

D: .
J: TRBJ1-1
V: TRBV5-1
size: many
DNA: TGCGCCAGCAGCTTGGTGGCAGGGACTGAAGCTTTCTTT
CDR3: CASSLVAGTEAFF

D: TRBD2
J: TRBJ2-2
V: TRBV18
size: many
DNA: TGTGCCAGCTCACAACTAGCGGGAGAGAACACCGGGGAGCTGTTTTTT
CDR3: CASSQLAGENTGELFF

D: .
J: TRBJ1-2
V: TRBV12-3/TRBV12-4
size: many
DNA: TGTGCCAGCAGTTTAGCTCGCAGGGGTGATGGCTACACCTTC
CDR3: CASSLARRGDGYTF

D: .
J: TRBJ1-4
V: TRBV29-1
size: .
DNA: TGCAGCGGGCGGGGCGGCTCAAGAGGGGAAAAACTGTTTTTT
CDR3: CSGRGGSRGEKLFF

D: TRBD1
J: TRBJ2-3
V: TRBV5-1
size: many
DNA: TGCGCCAGCAGCCGGGACAGGGCTCCAGATACGCAGTATTTT
CDR3: CASSRDRAPDTQYF

D: TRBD1
J: TRBJ2-7
V: TRBV7-9
size: many
DNA: TGTGCCAGCAGCCCACAGGGGGCGCGGAACGAGCAGTACTTC
CDR3: CASSPQGARNEQYF

D: TRBD2
J: TRBJ2-5
V: TRBV7-8
size: .
DNA: TGTGCCAGCAGATCTCTAGCGGGGGCGACACAAGAGACCCAGTACTTC
CDR3: CASRSLAGATQETQYF

D: TRBD2
J: TRBJ2-1
V: TRBV6-5
size: many
DNA: TGTGCCAGCAGTTACTCGGGACTAGTCGTAAATGAGCAGTTCTTC
CDR3: CASSYSGLVVNEQFF

D: .
J: TRBJ2-7
V: TRBV23-1
size: few
DNA: TGCGCCAGCAGTCGCCAGGCGGGGATGAGCTCCTACGAGCAGTACTTC
CDR3: CASSRQAGMSSYEQYF

D: TRBD1
J: TRBJ1-2
V: TRBV7-9
size: .
DNA: TGTGCCAGCAGCTTGAGGGACAGTCAGTCCTATGGCTACACCTTC
CDR3: CASSLRDSQSYGYTF

D: TRBD2
J: TRBJ2-1
V: TRBV4-3
size: .
DNA: TGCGCCAGCAGCCAAGACCCAGGGACTAGCGTCGGGACGCGCTACAATGAGCAGTTCTTC
CDR3: CASSQDPGTSVGTRYNEQFF

D: .
J: TRBJ2-1
V: TRBV5-8
size: .
DNA: TGTGCCAGCAGCTTGGGCGTTGTAGGTAATGAGCAGTTCTTC
CDR3: CASSLGVVGNEQFF

D: TRBD1
J: TRBJ2-3
V: TRBV4-3
size: .
DNA: TGCGCCAGCAGCCAACCAACGGACAGGGGTTATAGCACAGATACGCAGTATTTT
CDR3: CASSQPTDRGYSTDTQYF

D: .
J: TRBJ2-7
V: TRBV28
size: few
DNA: TGTGCCAGCAGTTTCCCGGGGAATGGGTACGAGCAGTACTTC
CDR3: CASSFPGNGYEQYF

D: .
J: TRBJ2-2
V: TRBV6-5
size: many
DNA: TGTGCCAGCAGTTACTCGAGGGGTTCCGGGGAGCTGTTTTTT
CDR3: CASSYSRGSGELFF

D: .
J: TRBJ2-3
V: TRBV19
size: many
DNA: TGTGCCAGTAGAGACAGCAGCACAGATACGCAGTATTTT
CDR3: CASRDSSTDTQYF

D: .
J: TRBJ1-3
V: TRBV7-2
size: .
DNA: TGTGCCAGCAGTCTCGGGGGACTGGCGGGAAACACCATATATTTT
CDR3: CASSLGGLAGNTIYF

D: .
J: TRBJ2-7
V: TRBV10-3
size: many
DNA: TGTGCCATCAGTGGGGTAGAGAGCGAGCAGTACTTC
CDR3: CAISGVESEQYF

D: TRBD2
J: TRBJ2-5
V: TRBV6-1
size: few
DNA: TGTGCCAGCAGTCAACCGGGACTAGGACAAGAGACCCAGTACTTC
CDR3: CASSQPGLGQETQYF

D: .
J: TRBJ1-6
V: TRBV27
size: few
DNA: TGTGCCAGCAGTTTAGGGGGCGCACCACCCCTCCACTTT
CDR3: CASSLGGAPPLHF

D: .
J: TRBJ2-3
V: TRBV28
size: many
DNA: TGTGCCAGCAGTCCGCCAAGGACAACCATCACAGATACGCAGTATTTT
CDR3: CASSPPRTTITDTQYF

D: TRBD1
J: TRBJ1-2
V: TRBV20-1
size: few
DNA: TGCAGTGCTAGTCCAGGGGGCTTTGGCTACACCTTC
CDR3: CSASPGGFGYTF

D: .
J: TRBJ1-6
V: TRBV2
size: many
DNA: TGTGCCAGCAGTGATGCGCAGGGTCTAAATTCACCCCTCCACTTT
CDR3: CASSDAQGLNSPLHF

D: .
J: TRBJ1-5
V: TRBV20-1
size: .
DNA: TGCAGTGCATCAAAAGGGACGGCAGCGGAGCCCCAGCATTTT
CDR3: CSASKGTAAEPQHF

D: .
J: TRBJ2-5
V: TRBV5-1
size: few
DNA: TGCGCCAGCAGCTTGGCCCAGCAAGGGGAGACCCAGTACTTC
CDR3: CASSLAQQGETQYF

D: .
J: TRBJ2-5
V: TRBV4-3
size: many
DNA: TGCGCCAGCAGCCCGCAGGGTCCGGGAGAGACCCAGTACTTC
CDR3: CASSPQGPGETQYF

D: TRBD1
J: TRBJ2-2
V: TRBV2
size: .
DNA: TGTGCCAGCAGGCACGGACAGGGGTCGTCCGGGGAGCTGTTTTTT
CDR3: CASRHGQGSSGELFF

D: TRBD2
J: TRBJ2-1
V: TRBV5-8
size: few
DNA: TGTGCCAGCAGACTGGTGAGGGGACTAGCGGGGGGCAATGAGCAGTTCTTC
CDR3: CASRLVRGLAGGNEQFF

D: .
J: TRBJ2-4
V: TRBV11-2
size: .
DNA: TGTGCCAGTAGAGACCCAGGGACGGGCAAAAACATTCAGTACTTC
CDR3: CASRDPGTGKNIQYF

D: TRBD2
J: TRBJ2-1
V: TRBV13
size: .
DNA: TGTGCCAGCAGCCAGTTAGCGGGGGGCTTCAGCTCCTACAATGAGCAGTTCTTC
CDR3: CASSQLAGGFSSYNEQFF

D: TRBD2
J: TRBJ2-3
V: TRBV12-3/TRBV12-4
size: .
DNA: TGTGCCAGCAGTGCCTTCGGGACTAGCGGATCAGATACGCAGTATTTT
CDR3: CASSAFGTSGSDTQYF

D: TRBD1
J: TRBJ2-5
V: TRBV10-3
size: few
DNA: TGTGCCATCGCAGGGGGTTTGGGAGAGACCCAGTACTTC
CDR3: CAIAGGLGETQYF

D: TRBD1
J: TRBJ1-4
V: TRBV11-2
size: .
DNA: TGTGCCAGCAGCTTAGGCGGGACAGCAAATGAAAAACTGTTTTTT
CDR3: CASSLGGTANEKLFF

D: .
J: TRBJ2-1
V: TRBV20-1
size: .
DNA: TGCAGTGCTAGGCTGTCAGGGAATGAGCAGTTCTTC
CDR3: CSARLSGNEQFF

D: .
J: TRBJ1-2
V: TRBV9
size: few
DNA: TGTGCCAGCAGCGTAGATGGCAGGGGCTATGGCTACACCTTC
CDR3: CASSVDGRGYGYTF

D: TRBD1
J: TRBJ2-2
V: TRBV9
size: many
DNA: TGTGCCAGCAAACCGGGACAGGGTAACACCGGGGAGCTGTTTTTT
CDR3: CASKPGQGNTGELFF

D: .
J: TRBJ2-3
V: TRBV9
size: .
DNA: TGTGCCAGCAGCCGACAACACACAACAGATACGCAGTATTTT
CDR3: CASSRQHTTDTQYF

D: TRBD1
J: TRBJ1-4
V: TRBV6-5
size: few
DNA: TGTGCCAGCAGTTCGCGGGACAGGGGCATTTCTAATGAAAAACTGTTTTTT
CDR3: CASSSRDRGISNEKLFF

D: TRBD1
J: TRBJ1-1
V: TRBV7-9
size: .
DNA: TGTGCCAGCAGCACCCGGGACAGGCTAAATCTGAACACTGAAGCTTTCTTT
CDR3: CASSTRDRLNLNTEAFF

D: TRBD2
J: TRBJ2-7
V: TRBV6-5
size: .
DNA: TGTGCCAGCAGTTACGCGGGAGGACCCTACGAGCAGTACTTC
CDR3: CASSYAGGPYEQYF

D: .
J: TRBJ2-5
V: TRBV9
size: few
DNA: TGTGCCAGCAGCGCGACAGGAGAGACCCAGTACTTC
CDR3: CASSATGETQYF

D: TRBD1
J: TRBJ1-1
V: TRBV24-1
size: .
DNA: TGTGCCACCAGTGATACCCGGACAGGGGGAACTGAAGCTTTCTTT
CDR3: CATSDTRTGGTEAFF

D: .
J: TRBJ2-2
V: TRBV20-1
size: few
DNA: TGCAGTGCTAGTCGCGGAGGGCTTAACACCGGGGAGCTGTTTTTT
CDR3: CSASRGGLNTGELFF

D: TRBD1
J: TRBJ2-6
V: TRBV3-1
size: .
DNA: TGTGCCAGCAGCCTCCACCCTAGAGGACAGGGTTGGGCCAACGTCCTGACTTTC
CDR3: CASSLHPRGQGWANVLTF

D: TRBD1
J: TRBJ2-7
V: TRBV5-1
size: few
DNA: TGCGCCAGCAGGACAACAGGGGGCGAGTCCTACGAGCAGTACTTC
CDR3: CASRTTGGESYEQYF

D: .
J: TRBJ1-6
V: TRBV15
size: many
DNA: TGTGCCACCAGCAGAGATAAGGGACATAATTCACCCCTCCACTTT
CDR3: CATSRDKGHNSPLHF

D: TRBD1
J: TRBJ2-1
V: TRBV6-2/TRBV6-3
size: few
DNA: TGTGCCAGCAGACCGCTTACGGGACAGGGTGACAATGAGCAGTTCTTC
CDR3: CASRPLTGQGDNEQFF

D: .
J: TRBJ2-1
V: TRBV7-7
size: few
DNA: TGTGCCAGCAGCCCCAAGCCGGTGGGAAAGCAGTTCTTC
CDR3: CASSPKPVGKQFF

D: .
J: TRBJ1-3
V: TRBV7-2
size: .
DNA: TGTGCCAGCAGCTTAGGTCCGGGCGGTGCCTCTGGAAACACCATATATTTT
CDR3: CASSLGPGGASGNTIYF

D: TRBD2
J: TRBJ2-3
V: TRBV7-3
size: many
DNA: TGTGCCAGCAGCGCAGGGACTAGCGGGAGAGTTACGCAGTATTTT
CDR3: CASSAGTSGRVTQYF

D: .
J: TRBJ2-7
V: TRBV19
size: many
DNA: TGTGCCAGTAGTATAGTCGGGGACTCCAGATCCTACGAGCAGTACTTC
CDR3: CASSIVGDSRSYEQYF

D: .
J: TRBJ2-2
V: TRBV5-5
size: .
DNA: TGTGCCAGCACCGTCGGGACAACTAACACCGGGGAGCTGTTTTTT
CDR3: CASTVGTTNTGELFF